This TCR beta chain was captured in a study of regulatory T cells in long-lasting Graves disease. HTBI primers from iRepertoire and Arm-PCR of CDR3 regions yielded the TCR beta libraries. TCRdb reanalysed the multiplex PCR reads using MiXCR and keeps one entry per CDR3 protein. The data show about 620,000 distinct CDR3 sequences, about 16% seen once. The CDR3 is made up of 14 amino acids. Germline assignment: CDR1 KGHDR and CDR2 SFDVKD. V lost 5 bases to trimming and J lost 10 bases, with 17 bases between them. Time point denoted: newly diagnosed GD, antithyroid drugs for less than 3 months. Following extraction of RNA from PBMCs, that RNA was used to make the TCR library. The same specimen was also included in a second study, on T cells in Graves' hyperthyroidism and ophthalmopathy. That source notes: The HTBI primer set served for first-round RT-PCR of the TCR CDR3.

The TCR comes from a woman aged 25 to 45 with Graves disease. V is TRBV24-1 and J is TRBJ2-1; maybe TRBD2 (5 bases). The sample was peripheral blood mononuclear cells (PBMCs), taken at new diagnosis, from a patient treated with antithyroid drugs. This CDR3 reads CATSGGSGSYEQFF. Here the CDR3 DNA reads TGTGCCACCAGTGGAGGTTCGGGGTCCTACGAGCAGTTCTTC.